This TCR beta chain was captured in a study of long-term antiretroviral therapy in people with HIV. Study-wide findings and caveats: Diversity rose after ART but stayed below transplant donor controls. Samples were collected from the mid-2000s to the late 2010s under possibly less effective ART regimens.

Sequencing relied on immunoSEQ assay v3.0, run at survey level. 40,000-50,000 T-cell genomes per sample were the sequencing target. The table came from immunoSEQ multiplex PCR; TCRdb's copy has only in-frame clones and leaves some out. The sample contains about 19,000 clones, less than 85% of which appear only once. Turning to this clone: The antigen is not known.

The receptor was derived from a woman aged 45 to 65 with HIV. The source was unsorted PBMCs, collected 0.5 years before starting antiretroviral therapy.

CDR3 protein: CASSPPGAFGAYEQYV. In DNA, the CDR3 is TGTGCCAGCAGCCCCCCTGGGGCCTTCGGGGCCTACGAGCAGTACGTC. This chain uses TRBV7-9 with TRBJ2-7; either TRBD1 or TRBD2 may fit D (5 bases each). Germline CDR1 SEHNR, CDR2 FQNEAQ (reference sequence). Trimming took off 5 bases at V and 2 bases at J, with 19 bases between the two ends. This CDR3 spans 16 amino acids.